This TCR beta chain was observed in a study of shared clonotypes between healthy human individuals. As to this clone: The antigen is undetermined.

Germline V gene data show CDR1 as MNHEY and CDR2 as SVGAGI. The CDR3 is 14 residues long. V shed 4 bases, J shed 1 base, and the junction held 3 bases outside the gene matches. Study-wide results and limits: Among the subsets, naive ones generally showed larger estimated richness than memory ones.

Naive CD8 cells lacked CD45RO, underwent positive selection for CCR7 and left out terminally differentiated effector memory CD45RA+ cells. Data came from immunoSEQ multiplex PCR; TCRdb stores just in-frame clones and leaves some out. The sample records over 2 million clones, just under 95% being singletons. The sequencing input was naive CD8+ T cells sorted from blood. This receptor was taken from a young man in good health. This chain joins TRBV6-5 and TRBJ2-5, with 7 bases identical to TRBD1. CDR3 in amino acids: CASSSPGGQETQYF. The CDR3 nucleotides read TGTGCCAGCAGTTCCCCAGGGGGCCAAGAGACCCAGTACTTC.